The 32 T cell receptor beta chains presented below share a single source sample, sequenced in a study of beta chain features in type 1 diabetes. General study findings and limits: All four CD4+ subsets of Type 1 diabetes patients contained TCRB CDR3s that were moderately but significantly shorter.

What these receptors recognize is not known. Since all of the isolated RNA was reverse transcribed, expressed TCRB transcripts were what got sequenced. The method was immunoSEQ multiplex PCR; TCRdb's version includes in-frame clones alone and lacks a portion of them. The profile shows hundreds of thousands of clones, 15% of them singletons. Input material: naive CD4+ T cells from blood. The receptors were gathered from a man younger than 35 with type 1 diabetes.

The genes are TRBV4-1 and TRBJ2-1; 9 bases align to TRBD2. Trimming at V came to 4 bases and at J to 2 bases, leaving 3 bases not matched to a gene. This CDR3 has 15 residues. Germline values: CDR1 MGHRA, CDR2 YSYEKL. The CDR3 is CASSLASGTYNEQFF. CDR3 sequence (DNA): TGCGCCAGCAGCCTGGCTAGCGGGACCTACAATGAGCAGTTCTTC.

The chain combines TRBV30 with TRBJ1-1; D is unclear. V shed 0 bases and J shed 3 bases, with 8 bases lying between them. The CDR3 is 13 residues long. Germline assignment: CDR1 GTSNPN and CDR2 SVGIG (reference sequence). The CDR3 DNA follows: TGTGCCTGGAGTGTAAGAGAATACACTGAAGCTTTCTTT. This sequence encodes CAWSVREYTEAFF. Full variable domain (remainder filled in from reference TRBV30 and TRBJ1-1): SQTIHQWPATLVQPVGSPLSLECTVEGTSNPNLYWYRQAAGRGLQLLFYSVGIGQISSEVPQNLSASRPQDRQFILSSKKLLLSDSGFYLCAWSVREYTEAFFGQGTRLTVV.

V gene TRBV4-1 combines with J gene TRBJ2-3; 8 bases match TRBD2. The CDR3 is 15 amino acids. J gave up 6 bases and V 4 bases, and 9 bases lay outside the gene matches. Per the germline V gene, CDR1 is MGHRA and CDR2 is YSYEKL. This chain's CDR3 is CASSPFGLARDTQYF. CDR3 sequence (DNA): TGCGCCAGCAGCCCCTTTGGACTAGCAAGGGATACGCAGTATTTT.

Only a few counts were recorded for this clone. The chain joins TRBV6-5 to TRBJ2-7, with TRBD1 matching 10 bases. V was pared by 6 bases and J by 3 bases, with 2 bases of the junction left unmatched. Germline V lookup: CDR1 MNHEY, CDR2 SVGAGI. The CDR3 is 13 amino acids. CDR3 sequence (DNA): TGTGCCAGCAGGACAGGGGGCAACTACGAGCAGTACTTC. Translating it yields CASRTGGNYEQYF.

The chain recombines TRBV15 with TRBJ2-1; D call uncertain. This CDR3 region has 16 residues. The V gene lost 0 bases and the J gene lost 3 bases, with 12 bases spanning the gap. Per germline, CDR1 LNHNV and CDR2 YYDKDF (reference sequence). The CDR3 DNA follows: TGTGCCACCAGCAGAGATCTTAGAGGCAGCTACAATGAGCAGTTCTTC. This gives the protein CATSRDLRGSYNEQFF. The full variable domain, its missing parts supplied by reference TRBV15 and TRBJ2-1, is DAMVIQNPRYQVTQFGKPVTLSCSQTLNHNVMYWYQQKSSQAPKLLFHYYDKDFNNEADTPDNFQSRRPNTSFCFLDIRSPGLGDTAMYLCATSRDLRGSYNEQFFGPGTRLTVL.

This clone was observed a few times. The rearrangement uses TRBV7-6 and TRBJ2-7, with a tentative D call TRBD1 (6 bases). The CDR3 is made up of 18 amino acids. V lost 5 bases to trimming and J lost 5 bases, with 28 bases between them. Germline assignment: CDR1 SGHVS and CDR2 FNYEAQ. CDR3 DNA sequence: TGTGCCAGCAGCCGCTTCACGGGACACGGAATCGGAGCCGACGAGCAGTACTTC. It yields the protein CASSRFTGHGIGADEQYF.

This clone was counted at least ten times. This chain joins TRBV15 and TRBJ2-4, with D tentatively TRBD2 (6 bases). This CDR3 has 14 residues. The V end was cut by 5 bases, the J end by 7 bases, with 15 bases between. Germline V gene data show CDR1 as LNHNV and CDR2 as YYDKDF (reference sequence). The chain's CDR3 is CATSAGGAANIQYF. As DNA, the CDR3 is TGTGCCACCAGCGCCGGAGGGGCAGCGAACATTCAGTACTTC.

The chain carries TRBV11-3 and TRBJ2-5, with a tentative D call TRBD2 (6 bases). The CDR3 totals 13 residues. The germline CDR1 and CDR2 sequences are SGHNT and YENEEA. V was cut by 4 bases and J by 5 bases, with 11 bases left in between. The CDR3 loop reads CASSSGLRETQYF. In DNA, the CDR3 is TGTGCCAGCAGCTCGGGACTTCGGGAGACCCAGTACTTC. Filled out from reference TRBV11-3 and TRBJ2-5, the complete variable domain reads EAGVVQSPRYKIIEKKQPVAFWCNPISGHNTLYWYLQNLGQGPELLIRYENEEAVDDSQLPKDRFSAERLKGVDSTLKIQPAELGDSAVYLCASSSGLRETQYFGPGTRLLVL.

The V call is TRBV28, the J call TRBJ2-2; D possibly corresponds to TRBD1 (6 bases). CDR1 and CDR2 (germline): MDHEN, SYDVKM. The V and J ends lost 5 bases and 5 bases respectively, with 12 bases between them. The CDR3 runs 14 residues. CDR3 sequence: CASSEGQLTGELFF. In nucleotides, the CDR3 is TGTGCCAGCAGTGAGGGACAACTGACCGGGGAGCTGTTTTTT.

The chain is built from TRBV29-1 and TRBJ2-7, with D perhaps matching TRBD2 (6 bases). The CDR3 runs to 12 residues. Germline values: CDR1 SQVTM, CDR2 ANQGSEA. Trimming removed 7 bases from V and 7 bases from J, with 17 bases in between. The CDR3 protein is CSARTWRGEQYF. In DNA, the CDR3 is TGCAGCGCCCGGACATGGAGGGGTGAGCAGTACTTC.

V gene TRBV29-1 combines with J gene TRBJ1-1; no firm D call. Trimming removed 5 bases from V and 1 base from J, with 14 bases in between. Germline lookup yields CDR1 SQVTM and CDR2 ANQGSEA. The CDR3 length is 14 residues. This CDR3 reads CSVSPVGSNTEAFF. CDR3 DNA sequence: TGCAGCGTTTCTCCAGTCGGGTCGAACACTGAAGCTTTCTTT.

This clone was observed a single time. The genes are TRBV28 and TRBJ1-2, with TRBD1 as a possible D gene (5 bases). Between the trimmed V and J ends, which lost 8 bases and 3 bases, there was a span of 16 bases. CDR3 length: 14 residues. From germline, CDR1 is MDHEN and CDR2 SYDVKM. The CDR3 region is CASGRAVGHYGYTF. CDR3 DNA: TGTGCCAGCGGACGCGCCGTGGGGCACTATGGCTACACCTTC.

This clone was seen only a few times. This rearrangement joins TRBV2 to TRBJ1-2; unclear D gene. The length of the CDR3 is 13 residues. Per germline, CDR1 SNHLY and CDR2 FYNNEI. V shed 4 bases and J shed 1 base, with 7 bases lying between them. DNA for the CDR3: TGTGCCAGCAGTGGAGGAGTTAACTATGGCTACACCTTC. This codes for CASSGGVNYGYTF.

The rearrangement joins TRBV5-1 to TRBJ2-1; 8 bases are shared with TRBD1. This CDR3 spans 13 amino acids. CDR1 is SGHRS and CDR2 is YFSETQ in the germline V gene. V lost 3 bases and J lost 10; bases outside the gene matches: 6. CDR3 loop: CASSSTGQGEQFF. CDR3 DNA: TGCGCCAGCAGCTCTACTGGACAGGGCGAGCAGTTCTTC.

The table lists this clone with a few counts. The gene calls are TRBV9 and TRBJ2-3; D is unclear. V was shortened by 2 bases and J by 2 bases, with 9 bases between the two germline ends. Germline CDR1 and CDR2: SGDLS and YYNGEE. CDR3 length: 14 residues. Here the CDR3 reads CASSVAAYTDTQYF. Here the CDR3 DNA reads TGTGCCAGCAGCGTGGCGGCTTACACAGATACGCAGTATTTT.

This clone was seen only a few times. This chain connects TRBV28 to TRBJ1-2, with a possible D match to TRBD1 (5 bases). Germline V gives CDR1 MDHEN, CDR2 SYDVKM. The CDR3 sequence is 12 residues long. V was trimmed by 8 bases and J by 4 bases, leaving 11 bases between them. This CDR3 is CASSSGRYGYTF. CDR3 DNA sequence: TGTGCCAGCTCTTCAGGGCGCTATGGCTACACCTTC.

V and J are TRBV2 and TRBJ2-6; possible D gene TRBD2, 6 bases. This CDR3 spans 17 amino acids. V was cut by 6 bases and J by 1 base, with 16 bases left in between. CDR1 and CDR2 (germline): SNHLY, FYNNEI. CDR3 loop: CASSTPGLRSGANVLTF. In nucleotides, the CDR3 is TGTGCCAGCAGCACTCCGGGACTTCGGTCTGGGGCCAACGTCCTGACTTTC.

There are a few counts of this clone. The V and J genes are TRBV2 and TRBJ2-1; tentatively, D is TRBD1 (6 bases). The CDR3 contains 11 residues. Germline V CDR1 and CDR2: SNHLY, FYNNEI. Trimming took 4 bases from V and 13 from J, leaving 11 bases between them. CDR3 DNA: TGTGCCAGCAGTGGACAGGTGGGACAGTTCTTC. The encoded protein is CASSGQVGQFF.

This rearrangement joins TRBV29-1 to TRBJ2-7; 7 bases match TRBD2. V lost 5 bases and J lost 2; bases outside the gene matches: 9. Germline V CDR1 and CDR2: SQVTM, ANQGSEA. The CDR3 consists of 14 residues. CDR3 nucleotides: TGCAGCGTTACCCGAGCGGGGAGGGCCTACGAGCAGTACTTC. This codes for CSVTRAGRAYEQYF.

This clone came up a few times. V is TRBV5-1 and J is TRBJ2-5; perhaps TRBD2 as D (6 bases). The CDR3 extends over 13 amino acids. The germline V gene encodes CDR1 SGHRS and CDR2 YFSETQ. Trimming took off 4 bases at V and 1 base at J, with 8 bases between the two ends. CDR3 sequence: CASSRLVQETQYF. The CDR3 DNA reads as TGCGCCAGCAGCCGACTAGTCCAAGAGACCCAGTACTTC.

This chain joins TRBV10-3 and TRBJ1-4; 9 bases fit TRBD1. The V segment lost 0 bases and the J segment 3 bases; nucleotides outside the gene matches: 5. The CDR3 covers 17 residues. Germline values: CDR1 ENHRY, CDR2 SYGVKD. The CDR3 DNA reads as TGTGCCATCAGTGAGTCGGGACAGGGTACAGCTAATGAAAAACTGTTTTTT. Its translation: CAISESGQGTANEKLFF.

This clone turned up a few times. This chain links TRBV30 with TRBJ2-3; D is perhaps TRBD2 (5 bases). Germline V gene lookup returns CDR1 GTSNPN and CDR2 SVGIG (reference sequence). The CDR3 loop spans 14 amino acids. Trimming took off 0 bases at V and 5 bases at J, with 12 bases between the two ends. The CDR3 DNA is TGTGCCTGGAGTGTATCGGGGTTTAAAGATACGCAGTATTTT. This translates into CAWSVSGFKDTQYF.

There are a few counts of this clone. The chain joins TRBV14 to TRBJ1-2; a possible D gene is TRBD1 (6 bases). Germline V lookup: CDR1 SGHDN, CDR2 FVKESK. This CDR3 region has 16 residues. Trimming cost V 0 bases and J 4 bases, with 15 bases left between them. CDR3 sequence reads: CASSQDLPGGLYGYTF. The CDR3 nucleotides are TGTGCCAGCAGCCAAGATCTGCCCGGGGGGCTCTATGGCTACACCTTC.

This clone came up a few times. This chain connects TRBV20-1 to TRBJ1-2; the D is unclear. The germline CDR1 and CDR2 sequences are DFQATT and SNEGSKA (reference sequence). This CDR3 has 10 amino acids. The V end lost 6 bases, the J end lost 4 bases, and 6 bases lay between the germline ends. CDR3 in amino acids: CSAYVYGYTF. The CDR3 DNA follows: TGCAGTGCCTATGTCTATGGCTACACCTTC.

A few counts support this clone. This chain uses TRBV4-2 with TRBJ2-1, with 12 bases aligning to TRBD2. CDR3 length: 17 residues. V trimming: 1 base; J trimming: 8 bases; junction bases outside the gene matches: 9. CDR1 is LGHNA and CDR2 is YNFKEQ in the germline V gene. The CDR3 sequence: CASSQVPSGRASHEQFF. DNA of the CDR3: TGTGCCAGCAGCCAAGTACCTAGCGGGAGGGCCAGCCATGAGCAGTTCTTC.

The table lists this clone with a few counts. V and J are TRBV15 and TRBJ2-7; 7 bases line up with TRBD2. V dropped 0 bases and J dropped 2; count of bases not matched to a gene: 7. Germline V lookup: CDR1 LNHNV, CDR2 YYDKDF (reference sequence). This CDR3 is built from 16 residues. The CDR3 nucleotides are TGTGCCACCAGCAGAGATTTGGCTAGCGGACCCTACGAGCAGTACTTC. Translated: CATSRDLASGPYEQYF.

This sequence joins TRBV6-5 and TRBJ1-2, with 8 bases aligning to TRBD1. With 6 bases clipped from V and 7 bases from J, the junction kept 13 bases outside the gene matches. The CDR3 is 15 amino acids. Germline V CDR1 and CDR2: MNHEY, SVGAGI. The CDR3, as DNA: TGTGCCAGCAGGCGCACCGGGACAGGAGGAGGTGGCTACACCTTC. Protein: CASRRTGTGGGGYTF.

This sequence joins TRBV6-5 and TRBJ2-7; tentatively, D is TRBD2 (5 bases). The CDR3 has 15 residues. V gave up 3 bases and J gave up 2 bases, with 14 bases separating them. CDR1 is MNHEY, CDR2 SVGAGI, per germline. CDR3 amino acids: CASSYRRTGTYEQYF. In nucleotides, the CDR3 is TGTGCCAGCAGTTATCGTCGGACTGGGACCTACGAGCAGTACTTC.

This clone was counted only a few times. The chain is built from TRBV4-1 and TRBJ2-1; 7 bases line up with TRBD2. The CDR3 has 15 residues. The ends lost 1 base at V and 6 bases at J; junction bases unmatched: 6. Germline CDR1 is MGHRA and CDR2 is YSYEKL. CDR3 nucleotides: TGCGCCAGCAGCCAAGCGACTAGCCGTCGCAATGAGCAGTTCTTC. This sequence encodes CASSQATSRRNEQFF.

The rearrangement joins TRBV5-1 to TRBJ2-3; 7 bases match TRBD1. The V segment lost 4 bases and the J segment 1 base; nucleotides outside the gene matches: 9. The germline V gene has CDR1 SGHRS and CDR2 YFSETQ. This CDR3 is 16 amino acids long. The CDR3 region has the DNA TGCGCCAGCAGCCCCGGGACAGACTTACGCACAGATACGCAGTATTTT. Its protein product is CASSPGTDLRTDTQYF.

As regards this clone: This same CDR3 is encoded by further DNA sequences in the sample. The chain couples TRBV30 to TRBJ2-1; TRBD2 aligns across 10 bases. This CDR3 spans 15 amino acids. Unmatched junction bases numbered 2, after V lost 0 bases and J lost 3 bases. Per germline, CDR1 GTSNPN and CDR2 SVGIG (reference sequence). The CDR3 DNA reads TGTGCCTGGAGTGTAGGGACTAGCGTCTACAATGAGCAGTTCTTC. Translated: CAWSVGTSVYNEQFF.

This chain links TRBV30 with TRBJ2-7; TRBD2 is a possible D gene (6 bases). The length of the CDR3 is 15 residues. V dropped 0 bases and J dropped 1 base, with 13 bases sitting between them. Germline-derived CDR1 and CDR2 are GTSNPN and SVGIG (reference sequence). The CDR3 DNA reads TGTGCCTGGAGTGTAAAAGGACTACTATCCTACGAGCAGTACTTC. It encodes CAWSVKGLLSYEQYF.